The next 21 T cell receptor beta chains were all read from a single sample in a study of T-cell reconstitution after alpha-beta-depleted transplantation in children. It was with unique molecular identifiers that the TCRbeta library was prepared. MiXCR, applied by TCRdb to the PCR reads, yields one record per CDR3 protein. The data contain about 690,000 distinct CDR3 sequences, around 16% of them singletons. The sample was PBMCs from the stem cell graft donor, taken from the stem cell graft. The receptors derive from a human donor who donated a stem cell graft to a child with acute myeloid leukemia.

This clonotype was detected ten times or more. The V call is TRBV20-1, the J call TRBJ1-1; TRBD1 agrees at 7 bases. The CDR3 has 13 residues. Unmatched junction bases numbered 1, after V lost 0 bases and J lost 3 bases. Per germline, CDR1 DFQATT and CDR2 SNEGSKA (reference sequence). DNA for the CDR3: TGCAGTGCTAGAGATGACAGGGACACTGAAGCTTTCTTT. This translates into CSARDDRDTEAFF.

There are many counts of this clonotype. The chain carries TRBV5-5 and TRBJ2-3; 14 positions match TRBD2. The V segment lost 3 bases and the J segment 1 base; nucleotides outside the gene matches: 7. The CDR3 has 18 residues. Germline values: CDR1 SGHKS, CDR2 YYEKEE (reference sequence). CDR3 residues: CASSSGTSGGEGTDTQYF. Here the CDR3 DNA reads TGTGCCAGCAGCTCCGGGACTAGCGGGGGTGAAGGCACAGATACGCAGTATTTT.

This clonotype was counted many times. CDR3 sequence reads: CASSDCPAQEKTSYEQYV. CDR3 sequence (DNA): TGTGCCAGCAGTGACTGTCCCGCACAGGAGAAAACTTCCTACGAGCAGTACGTC. The chain links TRBV6-4 to TRBJ2-7; TRBD1 might be the D (5 bases). Per the germline V gene, CDR1 is MRHNA and CDR2 is SNTAGT. With 1 base removed from V and 1 base from J, the gap between germline ends came to 20 bases. There are 18 residues in the CDR3.

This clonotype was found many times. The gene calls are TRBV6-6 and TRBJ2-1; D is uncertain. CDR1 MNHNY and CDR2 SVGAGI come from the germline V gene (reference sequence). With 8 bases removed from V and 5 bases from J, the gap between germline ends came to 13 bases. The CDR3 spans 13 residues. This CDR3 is CASDAYKNNEQFF. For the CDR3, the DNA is TGTGCCAGCGACGCTTACAAGAACAATGAGCAGTTCTTC.

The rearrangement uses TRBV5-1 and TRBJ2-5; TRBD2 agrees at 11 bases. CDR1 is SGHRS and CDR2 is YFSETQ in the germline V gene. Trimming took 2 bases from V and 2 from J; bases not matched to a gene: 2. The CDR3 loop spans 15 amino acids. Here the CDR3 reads CASSLLAGEQETQYF. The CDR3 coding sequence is TGCGCCAGCAGCTTACTAGCGGGGGAACAAGAGACCCAGTACTTC.

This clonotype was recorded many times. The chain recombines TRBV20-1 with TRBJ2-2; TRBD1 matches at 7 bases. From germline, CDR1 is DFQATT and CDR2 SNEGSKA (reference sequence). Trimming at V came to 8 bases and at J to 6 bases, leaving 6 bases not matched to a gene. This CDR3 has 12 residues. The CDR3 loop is CSLHRGAGELFF. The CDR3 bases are TGCAGTCTTCACAGGGGCGCCGGGGAGCTGTTTTTT.

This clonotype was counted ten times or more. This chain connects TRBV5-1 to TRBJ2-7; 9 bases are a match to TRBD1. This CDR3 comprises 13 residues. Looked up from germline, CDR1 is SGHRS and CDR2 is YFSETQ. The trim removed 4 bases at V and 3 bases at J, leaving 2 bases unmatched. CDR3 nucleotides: TGCGCCAGCAGCCGGGACAGGGACTACGAGCAGTACTTC. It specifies CASSRDRDYEQYF. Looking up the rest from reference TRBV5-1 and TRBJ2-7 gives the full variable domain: KAGVTQTPRYLIKTRGQQVTLSCSPISGHRSVSWYQQTPGQGLQFLFEYFSETQRNKGNFPGRFSGRQFSNSRSEMNVSTLELGDSALYLCASSRDRDYEQYFGPGTRLTVT.

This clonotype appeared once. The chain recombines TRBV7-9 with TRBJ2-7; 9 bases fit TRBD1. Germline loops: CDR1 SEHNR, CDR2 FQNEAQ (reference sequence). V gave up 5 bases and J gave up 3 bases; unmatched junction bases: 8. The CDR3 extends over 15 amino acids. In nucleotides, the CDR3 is TGTGCCAGCAGCCCACTCCGGGACAGGGACTACGAGCAGTACGTC. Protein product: CASSPLRDRDYEQYV.

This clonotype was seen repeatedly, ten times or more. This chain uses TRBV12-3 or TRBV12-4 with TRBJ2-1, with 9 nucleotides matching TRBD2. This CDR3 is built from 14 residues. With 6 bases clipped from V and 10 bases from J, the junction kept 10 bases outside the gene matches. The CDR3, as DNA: TGTGCCAGCAGCCCGATGCGGGAGGGGATGGAGCAGTTCTTC. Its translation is CASSPMREGMEQFF.

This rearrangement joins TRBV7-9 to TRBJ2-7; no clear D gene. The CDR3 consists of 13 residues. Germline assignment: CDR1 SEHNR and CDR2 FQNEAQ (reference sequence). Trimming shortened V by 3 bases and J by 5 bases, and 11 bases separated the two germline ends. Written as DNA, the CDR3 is TGTGCCAGCAGCTTTGGGCTACTAAACGAGCAGTACTTC. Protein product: CASSFGLLNEQYF.

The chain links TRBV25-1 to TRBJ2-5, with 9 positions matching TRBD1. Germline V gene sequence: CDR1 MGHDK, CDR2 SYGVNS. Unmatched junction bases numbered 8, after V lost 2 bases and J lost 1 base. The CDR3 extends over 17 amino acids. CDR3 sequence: CASSEVRGDRVQETQYF. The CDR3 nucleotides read TGTGCCAGCAGTGAAGTTAGAGGGGACAGGGTCCAAGAGACCCAGTACTTC.

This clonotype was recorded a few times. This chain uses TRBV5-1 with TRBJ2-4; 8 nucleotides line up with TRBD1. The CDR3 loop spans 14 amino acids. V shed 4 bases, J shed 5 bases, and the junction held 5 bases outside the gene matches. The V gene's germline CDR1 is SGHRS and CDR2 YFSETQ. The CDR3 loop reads CASSRGQVENIQYF. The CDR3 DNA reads TGCGCCAGCAGCAGGGGACAGGTGGAAAACATTCAGTACTTC.

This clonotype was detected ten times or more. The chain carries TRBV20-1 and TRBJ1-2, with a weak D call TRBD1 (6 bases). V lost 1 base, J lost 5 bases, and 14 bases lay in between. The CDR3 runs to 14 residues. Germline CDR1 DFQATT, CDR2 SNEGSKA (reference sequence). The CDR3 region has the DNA TGCAGTGCTAGAGTCCAGGGGCCTGGGTATGGCTACACCTTC. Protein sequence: CSARVQGPGYGYTF.

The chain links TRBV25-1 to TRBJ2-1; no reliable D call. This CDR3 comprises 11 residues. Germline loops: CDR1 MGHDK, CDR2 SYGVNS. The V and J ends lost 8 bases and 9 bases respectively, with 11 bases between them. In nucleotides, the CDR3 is TGTGCCAGCCATTCCCGGAGTGAGCAGTTCTTC. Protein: CASHSRSEQFF.

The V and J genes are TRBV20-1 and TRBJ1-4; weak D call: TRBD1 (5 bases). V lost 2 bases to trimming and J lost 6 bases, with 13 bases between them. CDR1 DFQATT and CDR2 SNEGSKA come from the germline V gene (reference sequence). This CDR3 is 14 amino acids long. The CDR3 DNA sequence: TGCAGTGCTAGAACCGGGACTGAGCATGAAAAACTGTTTTTT. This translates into CSARTGTEHEKLFF.

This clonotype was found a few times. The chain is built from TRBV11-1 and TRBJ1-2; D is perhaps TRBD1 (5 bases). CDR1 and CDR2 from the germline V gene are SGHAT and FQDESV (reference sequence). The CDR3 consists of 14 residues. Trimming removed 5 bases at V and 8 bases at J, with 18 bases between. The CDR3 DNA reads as TGTGCCAGCAGCACCCCGGGACCGAGATCCGGCTACACCTTC. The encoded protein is CASSTPGPRSGYTF.

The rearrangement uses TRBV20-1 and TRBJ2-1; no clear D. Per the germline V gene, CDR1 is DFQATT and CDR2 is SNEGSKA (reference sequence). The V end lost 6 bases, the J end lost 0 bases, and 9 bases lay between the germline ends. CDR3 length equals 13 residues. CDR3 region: CSAPAPSYNEQFF. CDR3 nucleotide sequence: TGCAGTGCCCCGGCTCCCTCCTACAATGAGCAGTTCTTC.

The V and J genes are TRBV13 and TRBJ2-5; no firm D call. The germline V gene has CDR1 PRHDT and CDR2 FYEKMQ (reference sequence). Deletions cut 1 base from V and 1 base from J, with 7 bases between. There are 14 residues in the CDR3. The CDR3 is CASSLVNFQETQYF. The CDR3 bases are TGTGCCAGCAGCTTAGTGAACTTCCAAGAGACCCAGTACTTC.

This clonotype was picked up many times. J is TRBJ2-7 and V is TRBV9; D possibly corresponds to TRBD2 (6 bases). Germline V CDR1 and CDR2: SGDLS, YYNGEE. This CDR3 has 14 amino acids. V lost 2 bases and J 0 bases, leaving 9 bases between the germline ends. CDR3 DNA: TGTGCCAGCAGCGTGGGGACTGTCTCCTACGAGCAGTACTTC. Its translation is CASSVGTVSYEQYF.

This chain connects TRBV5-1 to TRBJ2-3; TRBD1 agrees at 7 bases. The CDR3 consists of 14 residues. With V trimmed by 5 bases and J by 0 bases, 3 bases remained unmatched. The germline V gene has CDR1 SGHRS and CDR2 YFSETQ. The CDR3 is CASRGTASTDTQYF. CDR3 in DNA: TGCGCCAGCAGGGGGACAGCTAGCACAGATACGCAGTATTTT. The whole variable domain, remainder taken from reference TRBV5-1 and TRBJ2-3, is KAGVTQTPRYLIKTRGQQVTLSCSPISGHRSVSWYQQTPGQGLQFLFEYFSETQRNKGNFPGRFSGRQFSNSRSEMNVSTLELGDSALYLCASRGTASTDTQYFGPGTRLTVL.

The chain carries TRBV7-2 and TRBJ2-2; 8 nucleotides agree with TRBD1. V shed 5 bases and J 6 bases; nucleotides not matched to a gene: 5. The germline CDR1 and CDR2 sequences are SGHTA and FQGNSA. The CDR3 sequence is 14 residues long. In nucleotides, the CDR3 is TGTGCCAGCAGCCCCCGGACAGGGCCCGGGGAGCTGTTTTTT. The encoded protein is CASSPRTGPGELFF.